These 9 T cell receptor beta chains were all obtained from the same sample, sequenced in a study of shared clonotypes between healthy human individuals. Some clones are missing from TCRdb's copy, which holds only in-frame ones; the method was immunoSEQ multiplex PCR. The data contain a few million clones, around 90% of them singletons. Sequencing was carried out using naive CD4+ T cells sorted from blood. Subset in this sample: CD45RA+ positively selected. Source of these receptors: a man aged 18 to 35 in good health.

The rearrangement links TRBV9 to TRBJ2-3; D may be TRBD1 or TRBD2 (6 bases each). This CDR3 region has 16 residues. Trimming shortened V by 0 bases and J by 3 bases, and 14 bases separated the two germline ends. The germline gives CDR1 SGDLS, CDR2 YYNGEE. This CDR3 is CASSVAEGEMTDTQYF. CDR3 nucleotide sequence: TGTGCCAGCAGCGTAGCGGAGGGGGAGATGACAGATACGCAGTATTTT.

This sequence joins TRBV28 and TRBJ2-3; 7 bases are a match to TRBD2. V trimming: 2 bases; J trimming: 4 bases; junction bases outside the gene matches: 3. From germline, CDR1 is MDHEN and CDR2 SYDVKM. There are 14 residues in the CDR3. CDR3 DNA sequence: TGTGCCAGCAGTTTAGGTACTAGCGCAGATACGCAGTATTTT. Its protein product is CASSLGTSADTQYF.

Details on this clone: The same CDR3 arises from other DNA sequences in this sample as well. The chain joins TRBV2 to TRBJ2-7; D gene unclear. The CDR3 length is 14 residues. Germline lookup yields CDR1 SNHLY and CDR2 FYNNEI. The V gene lost 0 bases and the J gene lost 0 bases, with 6 bases spanning the gap. The CDR3 loop reads CASSEAGGSYEQYF. CDR3 DNA: TGTGCCAGCAGTGAAGCCGGCGGCTCCTACGAGCAGTACTTC.

The CDR3 bases are TGTGCCAGCTCACGACTAACCGCTAGCACAGATACGCAGTATTTT. Its protein is CASSRLTASTDTQYF. J is TRBJ2-3 and V is TRBV18; the D gene is possibly TRBD2 (5 bases). V was cut by 4 bases and J by 0 bases, with 11 bases left in between. Germline V gene sequence: CDR1 KGHSH, CDR2 LQKENI. The CDR3 has 15 residues.

As for this clone: Other DNA sequences from this sample encode an identical CDR3 as well. The V and J genes are TRBV7-9 and TRBJ1-1, with no clear D. The CDR3 extends over 15 amino acids. V lost 0 bases and J lost 1, with 9 bases in between. Germline CDR1 and CDR2: SEHNR and FQNEAQ (reference sequence). This chain's CDR3 is CASSLAKGPNTEAFF. CDR3 in DNA: TGTGCCAGCAGCTTAGCGAAGGGTCCGAACACTGAAGCTTTCTTT.

The chain joins TRBV5-4 to TRBJ2-5; D unresolved. The CDR3 runs to 13 residues. V was trimmed by 1 base and J by 5 bases, leaving 9 bases between them. Germline values: CDR1 SGHNT, CDR2 YYREEE (reference sequence). The CDR3 is CASSLLHGETQYF. CDR3 DNA sequence: TGTGCCAGCAGCTTGTTGCATGGGGAGACCCAGTACTTC.

The chain carries TRBV7-8 and TRBJ2-3; 10 bases fit TRBD1. V gave up 4 bases and J gave up 1 base; unmatched junction bases: 5. CDR3 length: 16 residues. Germline values: CDR1 SGHVS, CDR2 FQNEAQ. This chain's CDR3 is CASSSRDRGRTDTQYF. The CDR3 DNA follows: TGTGCCAGCAGCTCTCGGGACAGGGGCCGCACAGATACGCAGTATTTT.

The rearrangement joins TRBV5-4 to TRBJ2-5; D may match TRBD1 or TRBD2 (6 bases each). The V end was cut by 2 bases, the J end by 2 bases, with 13 bases between. The CDR3 runs to 15 residues. Germline V gene data show CDR1 as SGHNT and CDR2 as YYREEE (reference sequence). This CDR3 is CASSLQQGTQETQYF. The CDR3 coding sequence is TGTGCCAGCAGCTTACAGCAGGGGACTCAAGAGACCCAGTACTTC. The full variable domain, in which reference TRBV5-4 and TRBJ2-5 provide the parts outside the CDR3, is ETGVTQSPTHLIKTRGQQVTLRCSSQSGHNTVSWYQQALGQGPQFIFQYYREEENGRGNFPPRFSGLQFPNYSSELNVNALELDDSALYLCASSLQQGTQETQYFGPGTRLLVL.

The rearrangement uses TRBV10-3 and TRBJ2-3; D not certain. Trimming removed 3 bases at V and 0 bases at J, with 7 bases between. Germline-derived CDR1 and CDR2 are ENHRY and SYGVKD. CDR3 length: 14 amino acids. CDR3 in amino acids: CAISDTTSTDTQYF. CDR3 bases: TGTGCCATCAGTGACACTACTAGCACAGATACGCAGTATTTT.